The 32 T cell receptor beta chains given below trace back to one sample, sequenced in a study of blood T cell repertoires in COVID-19. The table came from immunoSEQ multiplex PCR; TCRdb's copy has only in-frame clones and leaves some out. The sample lists about 210,000 clones, roughly 88% occurring once. Input material: PBMCs or T cells enriched from blood (not recorded which). These receptors were obtained from a woman aged 40 to 55 with acute COVID-19.

This clone was observed a handful of times. V usage is TRBV2 and J usage is TRBJ1-1, with TRBD1 identical over 7 bases. The CDR3 runs 14 residues. Looked up from germline, CDR1 is SNHLY and CDR2 is FYNNEI. V dropped 4 bases and J dropped 3; count of bases not matched to a gene: 5. The CDR3 DNA reads as TGTGCCAGCAGTGGGGGACAGCAAGACACTGAAGCTTTCTTT. This codes for CASSGGQQDTEAFF.

With regard to this clone: Other DNA sequences in the sample encode the same CDR3. The chain has TRBV19 and TRBJ1-2; 9 bases are a match to TRBD1. J lost 0 bases, V lost 6 bases, and 5 bases had no gene match. The CDR3 is 15 residues long. CDR1 is LNHDA and CDR2 is SQIVND in the germline V gene (reference sequence). The CDR3 loop is CASRRTGEANYGYTF. As DNA, the CDR3 is TGTGCCAGTAGGAGGACAGGGGAAGCTAACTATGGCTACACCTTC.

This chain connects TRBV7-2 to TRBJ2-3, with unresolved D. V was clipped by 2 bases and J by 4 bases, with 7 bases between them. The CDR3 covers 13 residues. Germline CDR1 is SGHTA and CDR2 is FQGNSA. The CDR3 spells CASSLSAADTQYF. In DNA, the CDR3 is TGTGCCAGCAGCTTATCGGCGGCAGATACGCAGTATTTT.

The chain carries TRBV29-1 and TRBJ1-1; 8 bases are shared with TRBD1. CDR3 length: 14 amino acids. V lost 6 bases, J lost 2 bases, and 8 bases stayed unmatched. CDR1 is SQVTM, CDR2 ANQGSEA, per germline. The CDR3 sequence: CSVVTGELNTEAFF. Here the CDR3 DNA reads TGCAGCGTAGTGACAGGGGAGCTTAACACTGAAGCTTTCTTT.

The genes are TRBV11-3 and TRBJ1-1, with TRBD1 matching 8 bases. There are 14 residues in the CDR3. The ends lost 10 bases at V and 1 base at J; junction bases unmatched: 8. Germline CDR1 reads SGHNT; CDR2 reads YENEEA. CDR3 protein: CATGQGNTNTEAFF. The CDR3 DNA is TGTGCCACCGGACAGGGAAACACGAACACTGAAGCTTTCTTT.

This rearrangement joins TRBV28 to TRBJ2-1, with 13 bases identical to TRBD2. CDR3 size: 13 residues. With V trimmed by 8 bases and J by 9 bases, 4 bases remained unmatched. Looked up from germline, CDR1 is MDHEN and CDR2 is SYDVKM. In DNA, the CDR3 is TGTGCCAGCGGACTAGCGGGAGCTGGTGAGCAGTTCTTC. Amino acids: CASGLAGAGEQFF.

The rearrangement links TRBV5-1 to TRBJ1-4; D is possibly TRBD1 (5 bases). The CDR3 is made up of 14 amino acids. V lost 6 bases and J 5 bases, leaving 14 bases between the germline ends. CDR1 and CDR2 from the germline V gene are SGHRS and YFSETQ. CDR3 bases: TGCGCCAGCACGATGGCGGGGGGAAATGAAAAACTGTTTTTT. This codes for CASTMAGGNEKLFF. Based on the CDR3 plus reference TRBV5-1 and TRBJ1-4, the full variable domain is KAGVTQTPRYLIKTRGQQVTLSCSPISGHRSVSWYQQTPGQGLQFLFEYFSETQRNKGNFPGRFSGRQFSNSRSEMNVSTLELGDSALYLCASTMAGGNEKLFFGSGTQLSVL.

The genes are TRBV4-3 and TRBJ2-2; D is perhaps TRBD2 (5 bases). Germline V CDR1 and CDR2: LGHNA, YSLEER. V was trimmed by 0 bases and J by 15 bases, leaving 26 bases between them. This CDR3 is 17 amino acids long. The CDR3 reads CASSQESPTRFGVRLFF. The CDR3 DNA reads as TGCGCCAGCAGCCAAGAAAGCCCCACAAGATTCGGGGTTAGGTTGTTTTTT.

The CDR3 loop reads CAISEKSGGAWEQYF. DNA for the CDR3: TGTGCCATCAGTGAGAAAAGCGGGGGGGCGTGGGAGCAGTACTTC. V usage is TRBV10-3 and J usage is TRBJ2-7, with 10 nucleotides matching TRBD2. The CDR3 has 15 amino acids. Germline-derived CDR1 and CDR2 are ENHRY and SYGVKD. Germline trimming cut 2 bases from V and 7 bases from J; bases unmatched to any gene: 8.

This clone showed up just once. The chain uses TRBV2 and TRBJ1-4, with TRBD1 as a possible D gene (6 bases). This CDR3 is built from 16 residues. With 10 bases removed from V and 6 bases from J, the gap between germline ends came to 24 bases. Germline CDR1 and CDR2: SNHLY and FYNNEI. The CDR3: CAILERGGRPDEKLFF. CDR3 in DNA: TGTGCCATCCTGGAGAGGGGGGGACGCCCCGATGAAAAACTGTTTTTT. Combining the CDR3 with reference TRBV2 and TRBJ1-4 gives the whole variable domain EPEVTQTPSHQVTQMGQEVILRCVPISNHLYFYWYRQILGQKVEFLVSFYNNEISEKSEIFDDQFSVERPDGSNFTLKIRSTKLEDSAMYFCAILERGGRPDEKLFFGSGTQLSVL.

The J gene is TRBJ2-5, the V gene TRBV3-1 (or the pseudogene TRBV3-2); D remains unclear. Trimming removed 2 bases at V and 6 bases at J, with 31 bases between. This CDR3 region has 20 residues. Germline CDR1 LGHDT, CDR2 YNNKEL (reference sequence). CDR3 DNA sequence: TGTGCCAGCAGCCAACAACCTTCGGTGTTCAAGAACAGCCAAGAAAAGACCCAGTACTTC. This encodes CASSQQPSVFKNSQEKTQYF.

The chain recombines TRBV11-2 with TRBJ2-1; 11 bases match TRBD2. Per the germline V gene, CDR1 is SGHAT and CDR2 is FQNNGV. The length of the CDR3 is 16 residues. V dropped 1 base and J dropped 8; count of bases not matched to a gene: 7. The CDR3 nucleotides are TGTGCCAGCAGCTTAGGTAGCGGGGGGGCCCGGGATGAGCAGTTCTTC. Its translation: CASSLGSGGARDEQFF.

The chain joins TRBV5-6 to TRBJ1-6; 9 bases match TRBD1. The germline gives CDR1 SGHDT, CDR2 YYEEEE. The ends lost 6 bases at V and 7 bases at J; junction bases unmatched: 5. The length of the CDR3 is 14 residues. Here the CDR3 DNA reads TGTGCCAGCACCCTCGACAGGGGGAATTCACCCCTCCACTTT. It yields the protein CASTLDRGNSPLHF. The whole variable domain, remainder taken from reference TRBV5-6 and TRBJ1-6, is DAGVTQSPTHLIKTRGQQVTLRCSPKSGHDTVSWYQQALGQGPQFIFQYYEEEERQRGNFPDRFSGHQFPNYSSELNVNALLLGDSALYLCASTLDRGNSPLHFGNGTRLTVT.

The rearrangement links TRBV4-3 to TRBJ1-2; possibly TRBD1 for D (6 bases). This CDR3 is built from 15 residues. Germline CDR1 is LGHNA and CDR2 is YSLEER. The V end was cut by 1 base, the J end by 4 bases, with 13 bases between. CDR3 residues: CASSQGIGGAYGYTF. CDR3 in DNA: TGCGCCAGCAGCCAAGGAATAGGGGGGGCCTATGGCTACACCTTC.

The J gene is TRBJ1-6, the V gene TRBV6-5, with D perhaps matching TRBD1 (6 bases). Germline CDR1 MNHEY, CDR2 SVGAGI. The CDR3 covers 15 residues. V shed 6 bases and J shed 7 bases, with 16 bases lying between them. The CDR3 is CASSLAGVENSPLHF. DNA of the CDR3: TGTGCCAGCAGCCTCGCAGGGGTTGAGAATTCACCCCTCCACTTT.

The V gene is TRBV18, the J gene TRBJ2-1; perhaps TRBD1 as D (5 bases). V dropped 6 bases and J dropped 4 bases, with 19 bases sitting between them. Germline V CDR1 and CDR2: KGHSH, LQKENI. The CDR3 spans 16 residues. The CDR3 here is CASSPRTHAKYNEQFF. The CDR3 coding sequence is TGTGCCAGCTCCCCCCGGACACACGCCAAATACAATGAGCAGTTCTTC.

This clone was recorded only once. The V gene is TRBV18, the J gene TRBJ2-3; D is perhaps TRBD2 (6 bases). V lost 1 base and J 5 bases, leaving 13 bases between the germline ends. Germline V CDR1 and CDR2: KGHSH, LQKENI. The CDR3 is 15 residues long. In DNA form, the CDR3 reads TGTGCCAGCTCACCACTAGGCATGGGGGGAGATACGCAGTATTTT. This sequence encodes CASSPLGMGGDTQYF.

This clone was observed once. The genes are TRBV20-1 and TRBJ2-7; 9 bases are a match to TRBD2. CDR1 is DFQATT and CDR2 is SNEGSKA in the germline V gene (reference sequence). This CDR3 has 15 amino acids. Losses at the gene ends were 3 bases for V and 6 bases for J; bases not matched to a gene: 12. As DNA, the CDR3 is TGCAGTGCTAGTAAAATTTCTAGCGGGGTGGGCGAGCAGTACTTC. Translation gives CSASKISSGVGEQYF.

This clone was seen once. The chain carries TRBV6-2 or TRBV6-3 and TRBJ1-5; the D is unclear. Per the germline V gene, CDR1 is MNHEY and CDR2 is SVGEGT. The CDR3 runs 14 residues. Trimming removed 2 bases from V and 3 bases from J, with 8 bases in between. The CDR3 sequence: CASSYLSVNQPQHF. Written as DNA, the CDR3 is TGTGCCAGCAGTTACCTCTCAGTCAATCAGCCCCAGCATTTT.

This clone came up once. The chain couples TRBV5-4 to TRBJ2-3, with 11 bases lining up with TRBD2. Germline loops: CDR1 SGHNT, CDR2 YYREEE (reference sequence). The CDR3 spans 16 residues. Germline trimming cut 3 bases from V and 2 bases from J; bases unmatched to any gene: 5. CDR3 nucleotides: TGTGCCAGCAGCTATAAGGGACTAGCGGACACAGATACGCAGTATTTT. Translation: CASSYKGLADTDTQYF.

The CDR3 DNA follows: TGTGCCAGCAGCGTATCGGGAGCATCCTCCCAAGCTGAAGCTTTCTTT. Protein product: CASSVSGASSQAEAFF. V and J are TRBV9 and TRBJ1-1; no clear D gene. Germline V gives CDR1 SGDLS, CDR2 YYNGEE. Deletions cut 1 base from V and 6 bases from J, with 19 bases between. The length of the CDR3 is 16 residues.

This clone appeared many times. In DNA, the CDR3 is TGTGCCAGCAGTGAGTTAACAGGGGGCTACGAGCAGTACTTC. It encodes CASSELTGGYEQYF. The gene calls are TRBV2 and TRBJ2-7, with 8 bases aligning to TRBD1. This CDR3 has 14 amino acids. Trimming removed 3 bases from V and 3 bases from J; junction bases left unmatched: 4. Germline CDR1 and CDR2: SNHLY and FYNNEI.

This sequence joins TRBV10-1 and TRBJ1-2, with a tentative D call TRBD1 (6 bases). This CDR3 has 13 amino acids. Germline assignment: CDR1 WNHNN and CDR2 SYGVQD (reference sequence). The V end lost 3 bases, the J end lost 2 bases, and 7 bases lay between the germline ends. The CDR3 nucleotides are TGCGCCAGCAGTGACGACAGGAACTATGGCTACACCTTC. This sequence encodes CASSDDRNYGYTF.

This chain joins TRBV6-2 or TRBV6-3 and TRBJ1-6, with 7 bases matching TRBD1. Germline CDR1 reads MNHEY; CDR2 reads SVGEGT. The CDR3 is 14 residues long. The ends lost 4 bases at V and 8 bases at J; junction bases unmatched: 5. Here the CDR3 reads CASSFSRGDSPLHF. In nucleotides, the CDR3 is TGTGCCAGCAGTTTCAGCAGGGGGGATTCACCCCTCCACTTT.

This sequence joins TRBV5-4 and TRBJ1-4; D not resolved. CDR1 is SGHNT and CDR2 is YYREEE in the germline V gene (reference sequence). The CDR3 loop spans 14 amino acids. Trimming took off 3 bases at V and 5 bases at J, with 11 bases between the two ends. This chain's CDR3 is CASSWGGKNEKLFF. The CDR3 bases are TGTGCCAGCAGCTGGGGAGGGAAGAATGAAAAACTGTTTTTT. Supplemented by reference TRBV5-4 and TRBJ1-4, the full variable domain reads ETGVTQSPTHLIKTRGQQVTLRCSSQSGHNTVSWYQQALGQGPQFIFQYYREEENGRGNFPPRFSGLQFPNYSSELNVNALELDDSALYLCASSWGGKNEKLFFGSGTQLSVL.

The rearrangement uses TRBV30 and TRBJ1-1; weak D call: TRBD1 (5 bases). Trimming removed 6 bases from V and 0 bases from J, with 8 bases in between. The CDR3 runs to 12 residues. In germline, CDR1 is GTSNPN, CDR2 SVGIG (reference sequence). The CDR3 nucleotides read TGTGCCTGTGGGGGGGTGAACACTGAAGCTTTCTTT. Translated: CACGGVNTEAFF.

V is TRBV5-1 and J is TRBJ1-1; TRBD1 agrees at 8 bases. V gave up 4 bases and J gave up 5 bases; unmatched junction bases: 10. Germline-derived CDR1 and CDR2 are SGHRS and YFSETQ. This CDR3 region has 15 residues. The CDR3 DNA follows: TGCGCCAGCAGCATCACCGGGACAGGAGGAACTGAAGCTTTCTTT. It specifies CASSITGTGGTEAFF.

This chain joins TRBV30 and TRBJ1-2, with D unclear. This CDR3 is built from 15 residues. The V and J ends lost 5 bases and 5 bases respectively, with 21 bases between them. Germline lookup yields CDR1 GTSNPN and CDR2 SVGIG (reference sequence). CDR3 coding DNA: TGTGCCTGGCGGGAACGATTGCCTGGGGATTATGGCTACACCTTC. Translating gives CAWRERLPGDYGYTF. Based on the CDR3 plus reference TRBV30 and TRBJ1-2, the full variable domain is SQTIHQWPATLVQPVGSPLSLECTVEGTSNPNLYWYRQAAGRGLQLLFYSVGIGQISSEVPQNLSASRPQDRQFILSSKKLLLSDSGFYLCAWRERLPGDYGYTFGSGTRLTVV.

V usage is TRBV7-2 and J usage is TRBJ2-2; D perhaps matches TRBD2 (7 bases). V lost 3 bases and J 1 base, leaving 9 bases between the germline ends. The CDR3 contains 15 residues. Germline V gene sequence: CDR1 SGHTA, CDR2 FQGNSA. DNA of the CDR3: TGTGCCAGCAGCTTGGGGGGGCGGAACACCGGGGAGCTGTTTTTT. This encodes CASSLGGRNTGELFF.

A single count supports this clone. The V gene is TRBV6-1, the J gene TRBJ1-2; unclear D gene. The V end was cut by 8 bases, the J end by 0 bases, with 10 bases between. The germline CDR1 and CDR2 sequences are MNHNS and SASEGT. This CDR3 is built from 13 residues. CDR3 in DNA: TGTGCCAGCGTGTCGGGAGCTAACTATGGCTACACCTTC. Translation: CASVSGANYGYTF.

The sample holds a few counts of this clone. V usage is TRBV12-1 and J usage is TRBJ2-4; the DNA was not used to check the table's D call, TRBD1. TRBV12-1 is listed as a pseudogene. This CDR3 region has 17 residues. The CDR3 DNA reads as TGTGCCAGCAGTCCCCCGGGCCAGGGTGCCGCCAAAAACATTCAGTACTTC. Its protein is CASSPPGQGAAKNIQYF.

The chain carries TRBV3-1 (or the pseudogene TRBV3-2) and TRBJ2-2, with 12 nucleotides matching TRBD2. After removal of 4 bases from V and 2 bases from J, the junction contained 17 bases not matched to a gene. The CDR3 contains 21 residues. Germline V gene data show CDR1 as LGHDT and CDR2 as YNNKEL (reference sequence). CDR3 residues: CASSRTGTSGRFSTNTGELFF. For the CDR3, the DNA is TGTGCCAGCAGCCGGACCGGGACTAGCGGGCGTTTCTCCACTAACACCGGGGAGCTGTTTTTT.